Detailed here is one T cell receptor beta chain. Original processing methods: Using reference gene primer amplification, nucleated cell counts were estimated. The data were produced by immunoSEQ multiplex PCR, yet TCRdb's version contains in-frame clones alone and is incomplete. Clone size and V and J calls were adopted from that table, with D and trimming inferred from the DNA. The table includes 150,000 to 200,000 clones, around four fifths detected once. The data stem from a study of blood T cell repertoires in COVID-19. Study overall: Sites across the United States, Italy and Spain contributed samples from acute and convalescent COVID-19. PBMCs, B-cell-depleted T cells, or T cells were the source of the cDNA or gDNA that made up the material.

Looked up from germline, CDR1 is SEHNR and CDR2 is FQNEAQ (reference sequence). V lost 1 base, J lost 2 bases, and 12 bases lay in between. The CDR3 runs to 16 residues. Sequences were obtained from peripheral blood. V is TRBV7-9 and J is TRBJ2-1; the D gene is possibly TRBD2 (5 bases). The TCR was taken from a woman aged 40 to 50 with acute or convalescent COVID-19. CDR3 residues: CASSLVIGGAYNEQFF. The CDR3 DNA reads as TGTGCCAGCAGCTTAGTGATAGGAGGCGCCTACAATGAGCAGTTCTTC.